A selection of T cell receptor beta chains follows, all from one sample in a study of tumor-infiltrating lymphocytes in primary liver carcinoma. TCRdb redid the calling of the multiplex PCR reads with MiXCR, one entry per CDR3 protein. The sample has about 120,000 distinct CDR3 sequences, around 70% seen once. The sample taken for sequencing was tumor-adjacent normal liver tissue. These receptors were obtained from a woman aged 60 to 75 with primary liver carcinoma and hepatitis B virus infection. Each CDR3 is given with its conserved first and last residue. A D gene is named only where the DNA matches it firmly. Clone size is stated in some rows and not others, as once, few, many or a class when expanded.

abundance	d_gene	v_gene	j_gene	CDR3aa	CDR3nt
few	TRBD1	TRBV18	TRBJ2-1	CASSPDRANEQFF	TGTGCCAGCTCACCAGACAGGGCGAATGAGCAGTTCTTC
.	.	TRBV11-2	TRBJ2-7	CASSSRTGSVSPYEQYF	TGTGCCAGTAGCTCCAGAACCGGGAGCGTGAGCCCCTACGAGCAATACTTC
many	TRBD1	TRBV4-1	TRBJ2-1	CASSQGGQYNEQFF	TGCGCCAGCAGCCAAGGGGGACAGTACAATGAGCAGTTCTTC
.	.	TRBV4-1	TRBJ2-3	CAGRGGQGKITDTQYF	TGCGCCGGACGCGGAGGTCAGGGTAAAATTACAGATACGCAGTATTTT
few	.	TRBV5-1	TRBJ1-3	CASSLGGALGNTIYF	TGCGCCAGCAGCCTGGGCGGAGCGCTTGGAAACACCATATATTTT
once	.	TRBV6-6	TRBJ2-3	CASSLVDRDTQYF	TGTGCAAGCAGCCTCGTCGACAGGGATACGCAGTATTTT
.	TRBD1	TRBV12-3/TRBV12-4	TRBJ1-1	CASFQDRTDTEAFF	TGTGCCAGCTTCCAGGACAGGACAGACACTGAAGCTTTCTTT
.	.	TRBV7-8	TRBJ2-7	CASSSPEGLGAYEQYF	TGTGCCAGCAGCTCACCAGAAGGTTTAGGGGCCTACGAGCAGTACTTC
many	.	TRBV28	TRBJ1-4	CASRPGPTNEKLFF	TGTGCCAGCAGACCAGGGCCAACTAATGAAAAACTGTTTTTT
.	.	TRBV6-2/TRBV6-3	TRBJ2-3	CASSYGARNTDTQYF	TGTGCCAGCAGTTACGGGGCAAGAAACACAGATACGCAGTATTTT
.	TRBD2	TRBV7-8	TRBJ2-3	CADSSRLAGHTDTQYF	TGTGCCGACAGCTCAAGACTAGCGGGCCATACAGATACGCAGTATTTT
.	.	TRBV14	TRBJ2-1	CANSRGTWDEQFF	TGTGCAAACAGCCGAGGGACCTGGGATGAGCAGTTCTTC
.	.	TRBV12-3/TRBV12-4	TRBJ2-5	CTSTKGTAGTQHF	TGTACCAGCACCAAAGGGACTGCGGGGACCCAGCACTTC
few	TRBD2	TRBV11-3	TRBJ2-1	CAGSLGGTSGSLVHNEQFF	TGTGCCGGCAGCTTAGGCGGGACTAGCGGGAGTCTGGTACACAATGAGCAGTTCTTC
.	.	TRBV29-1	TRBJ1-2	CSAGGDIYGYIF	TGTAGCGCCGGCGGGGATATCTATGGCTACATCTTC
.	.	TRBV11-2	TRBJ1-2	CVSSSGTEYSYIF	TGTGTCAGCAGTTCCGGGACGGAATATAGCTACATCTTC